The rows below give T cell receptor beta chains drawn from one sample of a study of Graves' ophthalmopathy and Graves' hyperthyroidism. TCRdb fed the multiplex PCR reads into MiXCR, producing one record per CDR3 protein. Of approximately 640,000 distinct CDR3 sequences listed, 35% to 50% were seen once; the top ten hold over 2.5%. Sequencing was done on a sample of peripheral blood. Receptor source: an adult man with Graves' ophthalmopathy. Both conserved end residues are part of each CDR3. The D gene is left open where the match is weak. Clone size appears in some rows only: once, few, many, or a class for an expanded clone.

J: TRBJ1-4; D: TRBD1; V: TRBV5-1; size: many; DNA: TGTGCCAGCAGCTTGGTCTCAGGGGGTGATGAAAAACTGTTTTTT; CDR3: CASSLVSGGDEKLFF
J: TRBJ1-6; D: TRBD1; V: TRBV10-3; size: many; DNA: TGTGCCATCAGTTATGCTCCCGGGACAGGGGCTTCACCCCTCCACTTT; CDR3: CAISYAPGTGASPLHF
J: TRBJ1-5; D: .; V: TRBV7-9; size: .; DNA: TGTGCCAGCAGCTTAGGAGGACTAGCGGTCTACGAGCATTTT; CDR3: CASSLGGLAVYEHF
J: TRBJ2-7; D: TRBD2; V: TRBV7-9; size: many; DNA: TGTGCCAGCAGCCGGGGGGGCGGCGAGCAGTACTTC; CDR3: CASSRGGGEQYF
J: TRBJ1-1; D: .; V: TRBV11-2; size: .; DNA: TGTGCCAGCAGCTATGGGGCAGTCGGGATCAACACTGAAGCTTTCTTT; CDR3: CASSYGAVGINTEAFF
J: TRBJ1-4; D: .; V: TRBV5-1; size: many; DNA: TGCGCCAGCAGCTTTGACCAAGAAAAACTGTTTTTT; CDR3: CASSFDQEKLFF
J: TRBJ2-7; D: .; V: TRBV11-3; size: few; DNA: TGTGCCAGCAGCTGGGGTATAGGAGGGGGTTACGAGCAGTACTTC; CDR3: CASSWGIGGGYEQYF
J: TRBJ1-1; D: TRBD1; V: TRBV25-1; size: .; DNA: TGTGCCAGCACCCTGGAGGCGGGGACAGGGAGTCGGACTGAAGCTTTCTTT; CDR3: CASTLEAGTGSRTEAFF
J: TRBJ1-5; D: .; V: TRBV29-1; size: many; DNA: TGCAGCGTCGTCGGGGGGATCAATCAGCCCCAGCATTTT; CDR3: CSVVGGINQPQHF
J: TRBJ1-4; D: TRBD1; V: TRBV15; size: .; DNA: TGTGCCACCAGCAGGGCAGGGGGGAAACTGTTTTTT; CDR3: CATSRAGGKLFF
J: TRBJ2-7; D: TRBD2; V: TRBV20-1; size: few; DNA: TGCAGTGCTAGGGCGAGCGGGGCGGGGTTGCGTTACGAGCAGTACTTC; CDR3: CSARASGAGLRYEQYF
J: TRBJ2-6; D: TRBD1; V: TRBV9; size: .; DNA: TGTGCCAGCAGCCTATCGGGACAGGGCGGCTCCGGGGCCAACGTCCTGACTTTC; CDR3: CASSLSGQGGSGANVLTF
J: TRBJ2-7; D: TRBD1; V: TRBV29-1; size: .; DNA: TGCAGCGCTACTTCGACAGGGGTGTTTACCGGGGAGCTGTACTTC; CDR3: CSATSTGVFTGELYF
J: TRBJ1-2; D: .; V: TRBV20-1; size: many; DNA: TGCAGTGCTTGGGGGGGAGTAAAAGCTAACTATGGCTACACCTTC; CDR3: CSAWGGVKANYGYTF
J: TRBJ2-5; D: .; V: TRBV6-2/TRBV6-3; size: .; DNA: TGTGCCAGCAGTTACTCGACGCGGGGAGAGACCCAGTACTTC; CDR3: CASSYSTRGETQYF
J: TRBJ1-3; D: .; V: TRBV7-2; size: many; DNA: TGTGCCAGCATCCCGCCCTCCGGAAACACCATATATTTT; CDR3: CASIPPSGNTIYF
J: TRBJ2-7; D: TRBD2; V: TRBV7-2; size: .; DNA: TGTGCCAGCAGCTCCCACCCGACTAGCGGGTCGTCAACCTACGAGCAGTACTTC; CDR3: CASSSHPTSGSSTYEQYF
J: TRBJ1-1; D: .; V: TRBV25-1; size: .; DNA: TGTGCCAGCTTAGCAGGGGTCAACACTGAAGCTTTCTTT; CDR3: CASLAGVNTEAFF
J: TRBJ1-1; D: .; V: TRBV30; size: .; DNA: TGTGCCTGGAGCCTACTTCGGGACTCTGAAGCTTTCTTT; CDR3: CAWSLLRDSEAFF
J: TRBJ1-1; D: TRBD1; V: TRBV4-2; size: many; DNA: TGTGCCAGCAGCCATCCCGGACAGGGAAACACTGAAGCTTTCTTT; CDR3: CASSHPGQGNTEAFF
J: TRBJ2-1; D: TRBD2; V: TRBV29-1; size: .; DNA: TGCAGCGTTGGACTAGCGGGGGGCAATGAGCAGTTCTTC; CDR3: CSVGLAGGNEQFF
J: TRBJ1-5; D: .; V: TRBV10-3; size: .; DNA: TGTGCCATCAGTGAGACGGAGGGTGGCAATCAGCCCCAGCATTTT; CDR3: CAISETEGGNQPQHF
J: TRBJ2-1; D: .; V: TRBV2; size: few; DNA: TGTGCCAGCAGCGGATACAATGAGCAGTTCTTC; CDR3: CASSGYNEQFF
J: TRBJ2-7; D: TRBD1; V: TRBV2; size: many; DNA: TGTGCCAGGGGGACAGGGGCCTACGAGCAGTACTTC; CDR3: CARGTGAYEQYF
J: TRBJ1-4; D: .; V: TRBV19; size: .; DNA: TGTGCCAGTAGTATATCAAGGACTAATGAAAAACTGTTTTTT; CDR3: CASSISRTNEKLFF
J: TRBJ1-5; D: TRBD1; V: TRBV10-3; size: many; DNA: TGTGCCACCCAGGGGGGAGGGGAGATGGAGCCCCAGCATTTT; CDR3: CATQGGGEMEPQHF
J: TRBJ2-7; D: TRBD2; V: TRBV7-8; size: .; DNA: TGTGCCAGCCTCGTGGCACTGACTAGCGGGAGCTACGAGCAGTACTTC; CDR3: CASLVALTSGSYEQYF
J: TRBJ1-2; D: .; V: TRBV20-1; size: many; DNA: TGCAGTGCTCGCAGGGACTATGGCTACACCTTC; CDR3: CSARRDYGYTF
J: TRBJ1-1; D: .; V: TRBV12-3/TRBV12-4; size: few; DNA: TGTGCCAGCAAGGGGGATGCCGGGACTGAAGCTTTCTTT; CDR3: CASKGDAGTEAFF
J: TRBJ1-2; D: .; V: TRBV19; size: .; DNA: TGTGCCAGTAGTATGGCGGGGTTTGCTGAAGCTTTC; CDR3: CASSMAGFAEAF
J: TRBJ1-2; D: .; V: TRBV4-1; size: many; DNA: TGCGCCAGCAGCCAAGATCGAGGAGTTTACACCTTC; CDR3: CASSQDRGVYTF
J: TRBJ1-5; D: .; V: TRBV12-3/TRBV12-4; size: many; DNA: TGTGCCAGCAGTTTAGGGGAGGGGCTGGGTCAGCCCCAGCATTTT; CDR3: CASSLGEGLGQPQHF
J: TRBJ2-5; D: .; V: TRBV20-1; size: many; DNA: TGCAGTGCTCCAACTAGAGGGGAGACCCAGTACTTC; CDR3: CSAPTRGETQYF
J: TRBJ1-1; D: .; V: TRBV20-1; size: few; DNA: TGCAGTGCTAGAGACAGGGTCATCACTGAAGCTTTCTTT; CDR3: CSARDRVITEAFF
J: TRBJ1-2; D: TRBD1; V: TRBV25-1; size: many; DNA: TGTGCCAGCAGTAAGGGACAGGCTAACTATGGCTACACCTTC; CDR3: CASSKGQANYGYTF
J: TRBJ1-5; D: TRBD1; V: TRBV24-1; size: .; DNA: TGTGCCACCAGTGATCCCGGGACAGTGGAAACCGGGGAGCATTTT; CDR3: CATSDPGTVETGEHF
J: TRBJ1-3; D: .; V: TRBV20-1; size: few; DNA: TGCAGTGCTGGGCCAGCAGGGGTCCTTTCTGGAAACACCATATATTTT; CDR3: CSAGPAGVLSGNTIYF
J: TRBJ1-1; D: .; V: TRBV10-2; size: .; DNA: TGCGCCAGCAGTGAGTCGTATGGGGGCTTGACTGAAGCTTTCTTT; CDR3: CASSESYGGLTEAFF
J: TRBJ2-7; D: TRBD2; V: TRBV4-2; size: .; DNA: TGTGCCAGCAGCCCCCCGGGTAGCGGGAGGGCCGTCGGGGAGTACGAGCAGTACTTC; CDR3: CASSPPGSGRAVGEYEQYF
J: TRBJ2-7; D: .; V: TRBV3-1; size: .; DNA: TGTGCCAGCAGCCAAGGGGCGGATAACTACGAGCAGTACTTC; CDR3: CASSQGADNYEQYF
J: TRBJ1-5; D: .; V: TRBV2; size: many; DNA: TGTGCCAGCAGCCTACCCGATCAGCCCCAGCATTTT; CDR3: CASSLPDQPQHF
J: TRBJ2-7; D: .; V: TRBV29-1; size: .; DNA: TGCAGCGTTGGGCAGGGAGGCCCCTACGAGCAGTACTTC; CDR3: CSVGQGGPYEQYF
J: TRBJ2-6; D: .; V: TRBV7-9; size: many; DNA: TGTGCCAGCAGGGCTGTTCGGGGAGAAGGGGCCAACGTCCTGACTTTC; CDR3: CASRAVRGEGANVLTF
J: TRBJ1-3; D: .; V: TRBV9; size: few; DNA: TGTGCCAGCAGCGTCGTGGGTACTGGAAACATCATATATTTT; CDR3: CASSVVGTGNIIYF
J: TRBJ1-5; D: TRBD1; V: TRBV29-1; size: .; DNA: TGCAGCGTTGAGGACAGGGGGGATCAGCCCCAGCATTTT; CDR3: CSVEDRGDQPQHF
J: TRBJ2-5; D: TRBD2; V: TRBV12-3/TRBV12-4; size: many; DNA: TGTGCCAGCAGTATAAATAGCGGGAGCCAAGAGACCCAGTACTTC; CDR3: CASSINSGSQETQYF
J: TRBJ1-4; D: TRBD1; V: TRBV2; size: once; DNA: TGTGCCAGCAGTGTCACAGGGGCTGCTAATGAAAAACTGTTTTTT; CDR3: CASSVTGAANEKLFF
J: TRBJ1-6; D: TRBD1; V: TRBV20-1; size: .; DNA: TGCAGTGCGGGGACAGGTTATTCACCCCTCCACTTT; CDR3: CSAGTGYSPLHF